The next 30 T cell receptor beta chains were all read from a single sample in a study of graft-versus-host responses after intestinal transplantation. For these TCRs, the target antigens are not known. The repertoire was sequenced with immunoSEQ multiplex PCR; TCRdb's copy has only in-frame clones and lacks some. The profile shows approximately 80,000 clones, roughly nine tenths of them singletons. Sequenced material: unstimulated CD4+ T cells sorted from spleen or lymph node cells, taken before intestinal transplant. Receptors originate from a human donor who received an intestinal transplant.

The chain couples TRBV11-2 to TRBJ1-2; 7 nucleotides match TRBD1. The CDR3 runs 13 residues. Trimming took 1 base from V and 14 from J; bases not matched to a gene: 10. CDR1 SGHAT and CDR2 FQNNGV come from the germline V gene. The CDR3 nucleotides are TGTGCCAGCAGCTTAGGAAGAGGAACAGGGGCTACCTTC. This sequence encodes CASSLGRGTGATF.

CDR3 region: CASSSGTVGYGYTF. The CDR3 DNA follows: TGCGCCAGCAGTTCGGGGACAGTCGGCTATGGCTACACCTTC. The genes are TRBV5-1 and TRBJ1-2, with 7 bases matching TRBD1. There are 14 residues in the CDR3. Germline-derived CDR1 and CDR2 are SGHRS and YFSETQ. V gave up 5 bases and J gave up 4 bases; unmatched junction bases: 8.

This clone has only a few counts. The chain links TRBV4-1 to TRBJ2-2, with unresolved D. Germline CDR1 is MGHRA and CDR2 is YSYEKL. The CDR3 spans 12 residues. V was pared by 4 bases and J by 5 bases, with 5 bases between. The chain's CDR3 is CASSLATGELFF. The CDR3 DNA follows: TGCGCCAGCAGCCTAGCAACCGGGGAGCTGTTTTTT.

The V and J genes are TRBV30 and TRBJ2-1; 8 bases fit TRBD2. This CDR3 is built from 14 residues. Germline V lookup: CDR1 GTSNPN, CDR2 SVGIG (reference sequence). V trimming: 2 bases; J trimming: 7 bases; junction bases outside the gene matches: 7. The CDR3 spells CAWSILAGGNEQFF. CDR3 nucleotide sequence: TGTGCCTGGAGTATCCTAGCGGGCGGGAATGAGCAGTTCTTC.

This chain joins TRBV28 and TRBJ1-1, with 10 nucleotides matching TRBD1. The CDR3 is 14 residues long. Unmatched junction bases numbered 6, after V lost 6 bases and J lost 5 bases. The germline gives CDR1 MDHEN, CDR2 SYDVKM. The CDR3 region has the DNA TGTGCCAGCAGCCGACAGGGGGCGAGGACTGAAGCTTTCTTT. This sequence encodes CASSRQGARTEAFF.

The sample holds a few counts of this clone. The CDR3 loop reads CATKGQMNTEAFF. The CDR3 DNA reads as TGTGCCACGAAGGGACAGATGAACACTGAAGCTTTCTTT. The chain couples TRBV10-3 to TRBJ1-1; 7 nucleotides agree with TRBD1. Germline assignment: CDR1 ENHRY and CDR2 SYGVKD. Germline trimming cut 10 bases from V and 0 bases from J; bases unmatched to any gene: 5. The CDR3 is 13 amino acids.

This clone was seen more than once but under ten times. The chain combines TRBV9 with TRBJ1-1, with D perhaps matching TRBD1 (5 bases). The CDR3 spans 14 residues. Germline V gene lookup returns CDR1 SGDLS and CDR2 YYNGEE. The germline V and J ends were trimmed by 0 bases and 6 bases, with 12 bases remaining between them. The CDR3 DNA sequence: TGTGCCAGCAGCGTAGGGGGCGGACCCCCTGAAGCTTTCTTT. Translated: CASSVGGGPPEAFF.

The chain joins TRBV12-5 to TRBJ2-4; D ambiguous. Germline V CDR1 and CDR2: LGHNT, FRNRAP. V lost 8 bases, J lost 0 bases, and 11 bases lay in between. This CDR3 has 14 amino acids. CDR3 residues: CASLGRLAKNIQYF. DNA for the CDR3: TGTGCTAGTCTCGGCAGGCTAGCCAAAAACATTCAGTACTTC.

CDR3 nucleotide sequence: TGTGCCAGCAGCCGGGGACAGGGAAACTATGGCTACACCTTC. Protein: CASSRGQGNYGYTF. V is TRBV6-5 and J is TRBJ1-2, with TRBD1 matching over 9 bases. Germline V gene data show CDR1 as MNHEY and CDR2 as SVGAGI. The V segment lost 6 bases and the J segment 2 bases; nucleotides outside the gene matches: 4. The CDR3 extends over 14 amino acids.

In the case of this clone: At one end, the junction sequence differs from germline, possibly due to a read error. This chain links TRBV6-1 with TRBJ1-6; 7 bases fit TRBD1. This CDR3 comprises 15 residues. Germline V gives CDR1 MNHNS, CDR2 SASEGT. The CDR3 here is CASKWDSSTNSALHF. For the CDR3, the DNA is TGTGCCAGCAAATGGGACAGCTCAACTAATTCAGCCCTCCACTTT.

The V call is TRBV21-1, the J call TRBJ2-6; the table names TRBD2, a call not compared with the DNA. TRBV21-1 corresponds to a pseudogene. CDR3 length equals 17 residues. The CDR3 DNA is TGTGCCAGCAGCAAAGGGGGGGGGATGGATGGGGCCAACGTCCTGACTTTC. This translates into CASSKGGGMDGANVLTF.

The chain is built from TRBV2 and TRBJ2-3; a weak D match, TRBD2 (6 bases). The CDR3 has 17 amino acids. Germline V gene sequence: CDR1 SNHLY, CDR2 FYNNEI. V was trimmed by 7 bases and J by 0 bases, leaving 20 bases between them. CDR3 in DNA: TGTGCCAGCAAAACCGGGGGTAGGGTATCAAGCACAGATACGCAGTATTTT. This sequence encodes CASKTGGRVSSTDTQYF. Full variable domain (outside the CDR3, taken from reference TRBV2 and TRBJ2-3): EPEVTQTPSHQVTQMGQEVILRCVPISNHLYFYWYRQILGQKVEFLVSFYNNEISEKSEIFDDQFSVERPDGSNFTLKIRSTKLEDSAMYFCASKTGGRVSSTDTQYFGPGTRLTVL.

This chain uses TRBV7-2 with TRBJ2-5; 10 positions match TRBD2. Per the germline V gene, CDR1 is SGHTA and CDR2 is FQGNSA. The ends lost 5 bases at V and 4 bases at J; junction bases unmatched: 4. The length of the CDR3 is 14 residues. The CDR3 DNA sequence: TGTGCCAGCAGCATGGGACTAGCGACAGAGACCCAGTACTTC. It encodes CASSMGLATETQYF.

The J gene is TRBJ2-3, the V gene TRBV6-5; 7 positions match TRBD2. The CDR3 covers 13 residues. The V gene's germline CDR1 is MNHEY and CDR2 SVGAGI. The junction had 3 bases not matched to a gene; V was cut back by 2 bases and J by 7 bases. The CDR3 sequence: CASSYPGGNTQYF. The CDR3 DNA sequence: TGTGCCAGCAGTTACCCCGGGGGGAATACGCAGTATTTT.

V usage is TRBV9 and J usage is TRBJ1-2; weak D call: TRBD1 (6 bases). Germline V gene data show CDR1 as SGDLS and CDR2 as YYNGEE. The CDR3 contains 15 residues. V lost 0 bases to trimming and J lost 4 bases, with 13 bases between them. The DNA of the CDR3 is TGTGCCAGCAGCGTAGGGTGGGACACGACCTATGGCTACACCTTC. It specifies CASSVGWDTTYGYTF. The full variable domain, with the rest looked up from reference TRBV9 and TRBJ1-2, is DSGVTQTPKHLITATGQRVTLRCSPRSGDLSVYWYQQSLDQGLQFLIQYYNGEERAKGNILERFSAQQFPDLHSELNLSSLELGDSALYFCASSVGWDTTYGYTFGSGTRLTVV.

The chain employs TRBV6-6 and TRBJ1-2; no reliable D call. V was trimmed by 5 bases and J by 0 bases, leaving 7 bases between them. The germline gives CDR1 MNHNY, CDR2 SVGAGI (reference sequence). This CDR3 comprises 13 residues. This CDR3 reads CASSPPANYGYTF. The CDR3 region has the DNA TGTGCCAGCAGTCCACCGGCTAACTATGGCTACACCTTC.

CDR3 nucleotides: TGCGCCAGCAGCTCCCGAGGGCAGGGGGCGGCAGACGGGGAGCTGTTTTTT. Amino acid sequence: CASSSRGQGAADGELFF. V and J are TRBV5-1 and TRBJ2-2; 8 bases agree with TRBD1. This CDR3 is built from 17 residues. Trimming took 3 bases from V and 7 from J; bases not matched to a gene: 14. Germline V lookup: CDR1 SGHRS, CDR2 YFSETQ. The full variable domain, completed using reference TRBV5-1 and TRBJ2-2, is KAGVTQTPRYLIKTRGQQVTLSCSPISGHRSVSWYQQTPGQGLQFLFEYFSETQRNKGNFPGRFSGRQFSNSRSEMNVSTLELGDSALYLCASSSRGQGAADGELFFGEGSRLTVL.

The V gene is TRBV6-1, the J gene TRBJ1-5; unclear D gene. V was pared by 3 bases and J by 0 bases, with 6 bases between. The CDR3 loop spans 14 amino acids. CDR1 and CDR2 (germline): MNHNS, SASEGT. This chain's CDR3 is CASSDLLSNQPQHF. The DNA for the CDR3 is TGTGCCAGCAGTGACCTCCTTAGCAATCAGCCCCAGCATTTT.

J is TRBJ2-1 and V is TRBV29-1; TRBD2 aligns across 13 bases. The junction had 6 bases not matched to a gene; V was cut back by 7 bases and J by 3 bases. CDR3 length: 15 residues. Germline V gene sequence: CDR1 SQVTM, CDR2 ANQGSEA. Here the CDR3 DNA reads TGCAGCGGTACTAGCGGGGGGGCACGCTACAATGAGCAGTTCTTC. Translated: CSGTSGGARYNEQFF.

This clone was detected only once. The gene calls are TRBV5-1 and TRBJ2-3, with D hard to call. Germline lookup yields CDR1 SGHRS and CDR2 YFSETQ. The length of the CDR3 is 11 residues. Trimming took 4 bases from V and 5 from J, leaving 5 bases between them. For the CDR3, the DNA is TGCGCCAGCAGCCCGGGAGATACGCAGTATTTT. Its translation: CASSPGDTQYF.

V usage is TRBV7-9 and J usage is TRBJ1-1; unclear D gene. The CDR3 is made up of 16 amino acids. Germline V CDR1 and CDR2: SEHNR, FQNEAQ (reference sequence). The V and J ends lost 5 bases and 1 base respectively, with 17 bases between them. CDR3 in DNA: TGTGCCAGCAGCCTCAGAGGTGCACTCCAGAACACTGAAGCTTTCTTT. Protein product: CASSLRGALQNTEAFF.

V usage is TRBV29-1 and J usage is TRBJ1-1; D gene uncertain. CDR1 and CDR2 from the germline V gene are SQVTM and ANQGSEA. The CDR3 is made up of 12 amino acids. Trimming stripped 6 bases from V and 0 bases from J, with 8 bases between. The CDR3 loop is CSVTFMNTEAFF. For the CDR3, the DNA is TGCAGCGTGACATTTATGAACACTGAAGCTTTCTTT.

CDR3 nucleotides: TGTGCCAGCAGTTACGGGACAGGGCATGGCTACACCTTC. This sequence encodes CASSYGTGHGYTF. The genes are TRBV6-6 and TRBJ1-2; 9 bases are shared with TRBD1. Germline loops: CDR1 MNHNY, CDR2 SVGAGI (reference sequence). V lost 2 bases, J lost 6 bases, and 1 base stayed unmatched. This CDR3 comprises 13 residues.

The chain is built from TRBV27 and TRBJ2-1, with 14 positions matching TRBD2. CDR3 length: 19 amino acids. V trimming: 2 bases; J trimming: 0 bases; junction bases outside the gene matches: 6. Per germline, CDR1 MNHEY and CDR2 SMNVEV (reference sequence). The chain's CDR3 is CASSLRRLAGGLSYNEQFF. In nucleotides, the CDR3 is TGTGCCAGCAGTTTACGAAGACTAGCGGGGGGGCTCTCCTACAATGAGCAGTTCTTC.

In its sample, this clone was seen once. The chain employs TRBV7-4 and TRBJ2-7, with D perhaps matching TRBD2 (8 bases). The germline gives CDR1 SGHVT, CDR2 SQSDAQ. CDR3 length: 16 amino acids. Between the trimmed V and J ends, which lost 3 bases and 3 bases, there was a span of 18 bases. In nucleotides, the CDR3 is TGTGCCAGCAGCTTTCTCTTAGCGGGACAGAACTACGAGCAGTACTTC. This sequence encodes CASSFLLAGQNYEQYF.

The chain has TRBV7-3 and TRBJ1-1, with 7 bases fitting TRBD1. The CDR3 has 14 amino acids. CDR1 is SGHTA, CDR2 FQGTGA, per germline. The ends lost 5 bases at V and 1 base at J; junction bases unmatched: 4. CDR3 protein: CASSTGQANTEAFF. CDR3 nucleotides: TGTGCCAGCAGCACCGGACAGGCGAACACTGAAGCTTTCTTT. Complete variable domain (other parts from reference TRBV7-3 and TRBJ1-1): GAGVSQTPSNKVTEKGKYVELRCDPISGHTALYWYRQSLGQGPEFLIYFQGTGAADDSGLPNDRFFAVRPEGSVSTLKIQRTERGDSAVYLCASSTGQANTEAFFGQGTRLTVV.

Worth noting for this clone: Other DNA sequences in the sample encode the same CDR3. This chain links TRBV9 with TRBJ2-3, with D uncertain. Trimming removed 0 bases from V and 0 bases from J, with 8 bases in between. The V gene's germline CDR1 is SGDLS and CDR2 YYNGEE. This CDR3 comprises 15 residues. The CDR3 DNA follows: TGTGCCAGCAGCGTAGTTGGTACTAGCACAGATACGCAGTATTTT. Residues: CASSVVGTSTDTQYF. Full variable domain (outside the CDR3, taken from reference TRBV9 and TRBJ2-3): DSGVTQTPKHLITATGQRVTLRCSPRSGDLSVYWYQQSLDQGLQFLIQYYNGEERAKGNILERFSAQQFPDLHSELNLSSLELGDSALYFCASSVVGTSTDTQYFGPGTRLTVL.

CDR3 residues: CANPGGVWSPLHF. The CDR3 DNA sequence: TGTGCCAATCCAGGGGGTGTCTGGTCACCCCTCCACTTT. V and J are TRBV6-4 and TRBJ1-6; 7 bases match TRBD1. V was pared by 10 bases and J by 10 bases, with 10 bases of the junction left unmatched. The CDR3 is 13 amino acids. Germline assignment: CDR1 MRHNA and CDR2 SNTAGT.

CDR3 sequence: CSAKTTGPQHF. Here the CDR3 DNA reads TGCAGTGCGAAGACCACGGGGCCCCAGCATTTT. The chain recombines TRBV20-1 with TRBJ1-5; D uncertain. Germline V gene lookup returns CDR1 DFQATT and CDR2 SNEGSKA (reference sequence). With 6 bases removed from V and 9 bases from J, the gap between germline ends came to 12 bases. This CDR3 has 11 residues.

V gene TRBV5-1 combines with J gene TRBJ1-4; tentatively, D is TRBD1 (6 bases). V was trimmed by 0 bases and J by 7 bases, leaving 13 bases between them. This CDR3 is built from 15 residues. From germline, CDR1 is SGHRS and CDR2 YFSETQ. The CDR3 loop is CASSLVAGVGEKLFF. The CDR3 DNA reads TGCGCCAGCAGCTTGGTGGCAGGGGTGGGTGAAAAACTGTTTTTT.